A selection of T cell receptor beta chains follows, all from one sample in a study of shared clonotypes between healthy human individuals. Assay used: immunoSEQ multiplex PCR; TCRdb lists only in-frame clones, some missing. The sample has under 650,000 clones; 90% to 96% are singletons. Material: naive CD4+ T cells sorted from blood. The source is a woman aged 25 to 39 in good health. Each CDR3 is given with its conserved first and last residue. Fields, in order: J gene, D gene, clone size, V gene, CDR3 protein, CDR3 DNA. D genes are given only for firm matches. Rows give clone size only sometimes, using once, few, many, or a class for an expanded clone.

>TRBJ1-1|.|.|TRBV6-5
CASTRPANTEAFF
TGTGCCAGCACCCGACCAGCGAACACTGAAGCTTTCTTT
>TRBJ1-4|TRBD1|.|TRBV5-1
CASSLGTGDAEKLFF
TGCGCCAGCAGCTTGGGGACAGGGGATGCTGAAAAACTGTTTTTT
>TRBJ1-3|.|.|TRBV19
CASSIGSFGNTIYF
TGTGCCAGTAGTATTGGCTCCTTCGGAAACACCATATATTTT
>TRBJ2-6|.|.|TRBV10-1
CASSESREIGANVLTF
TGCGCCAGCAGTGAGTCTAGGGAGATTGGGGCCAACGTCCTGACTTTC
>TRBJ1-2|.|.|TRBV5-1
CASSFISDSNYGYTF
TGCGCCAGCAGCTTTATATCAGACTCCAACTATGGCTACACCTTC
>TRBJ2-3|TRBD1|.|TRBV11-2
CASSRPGQGLKNTQYF
TGTGCCAGCAGCCGACCAGGACAGGGTCTTAAGAATACGCAGTATTTT
>TRBJ2-3|.|.|TRBV2
CASSDRLSSTDTQYF
TGTGCCAGCAGTGACAGGCTATCAAGCACAGATACGCAGTATTTT
>TRBJ1-2|.|.|TRBV28
CASSPPDRYYGYTF
TGTGCCAGCAGCCCCCCCGACAGATACTATGGCTACACCTTC
>TRBJ1-2|TRBD1|.|TRBV7-3
CASSSRTGGVYGYTF
TGTGCCAGCAGCTCCCGGACAGGGGGTGTCTATGGCTACACCTTC
>TRBJ2-5|TRBD2|.|TRBV19
CASSWSAGVGETQYF
TGTGCCAGTAGTTGGTCGGCGGGAGTCGGAGAGACCCAGTACTTC
>TRBJ2-1|TRBD1|.|TRBV7-9
CASSSRSDRSNEQFF
TGTGCCAGCAGCTCGAGATCGGACAGGAGCAATGAGCAGTTCTTC
>TRBJ1-3|.|.|TRBV19
CASSGIGLSGNTIYF
TGTGCCAGTAGTGGTATAGGACTCTCTGGAAACACCATATATTTT
>TRBJ1-2|TRBD1|few|TRBV19
CASSTQGAGHYGYTF
TGTGCCAGTAGTACACAGGGGGCCGGGCACTATGGCTACACCTTC
>TRBJ1-5|.|.|TRBV5-4
CASSLDGRSSNQPQHF
TGTGCCAGCAGCTTGGACGGGAGGAGTAGCAATCAGCCCCAGCATTTT
>TRBJ2-3|.|.|TRBV28
CASSYPGNTDTQYF
TGTGCCAGCAGTTACCCTGGGAATACAGATACGCAGTATTTT
>TRBJ1-1|.|.|TRBV28
CASSLSYRGNTEAFF
TGTGCCAGCAGTTTGTCATACCGGGGGAACACTGAAGCTTTCTTT
>TRBJ2-5|.|.|TRBV5-1
CASTKEPPMETQYF
TGCGCCAGCACAAAAGAGCCTCCGATGGAGACCCAGTACTTC
>TRBJ2-1|.|.|TRBV11-2
CASSTGASLTGTTGEFF
TGTGCCAGCAGCACCGGGGCGAGTTTGACCGGGACAACGGGGGAGTTCTTC
>TRBJ1-4|TRBD1|once|TRBV6-5
CASSWQGASSEKLFF
TGTGCCAGCAGTTGGCAGGGGGCTAGCAGTGAAAAACTGTTTTTT
>TRBJ2-7|TRBD2|.|TRBV18
CASSPPLGPLAENSYEQYF
TGTGCCAGCTCCCCTCCCTTGGGGCCACTAGCGGAGAACTCCTACGAGCAGTACTTC
>TRBJ2-6|.|once|TRBV29-1
CSVGVATSGANVLTF
TGCAGCGTTGGAGTAGCAACCTCTGGGGCCAACGTCCTGACTTTC
>TRBJ2-7|TRBD1|.|TRBV6-5
CASRRQGYEQYF
TGTGCCAGCAGACGACAGGGATACGAGCAGTACTTC